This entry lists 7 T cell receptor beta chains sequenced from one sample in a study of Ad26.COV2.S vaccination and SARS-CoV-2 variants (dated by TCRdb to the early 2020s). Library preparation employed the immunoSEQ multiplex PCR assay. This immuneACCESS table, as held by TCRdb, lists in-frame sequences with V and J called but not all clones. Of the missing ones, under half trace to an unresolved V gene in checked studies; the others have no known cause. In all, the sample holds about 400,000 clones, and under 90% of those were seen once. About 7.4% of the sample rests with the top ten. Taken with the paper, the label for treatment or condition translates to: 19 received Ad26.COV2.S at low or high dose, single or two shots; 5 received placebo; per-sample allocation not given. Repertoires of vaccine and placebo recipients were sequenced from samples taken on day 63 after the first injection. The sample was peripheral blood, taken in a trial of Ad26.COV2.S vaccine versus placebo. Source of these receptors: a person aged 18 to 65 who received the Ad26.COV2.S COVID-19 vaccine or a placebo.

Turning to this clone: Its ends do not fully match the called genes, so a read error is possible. The CDR3 nucleotides are TGCAGCGTTGCCGAGGGCGCTGGATACACCATATATTTT. It translates to CSVAEGAGYTIYF. The chain employs TRBV29-1 and TRBJ1-3; no definite D call. The CDR3 spans 13 residues. Germline-derived CDR1 and CDR2 are SQVTM and ANQGSEA.

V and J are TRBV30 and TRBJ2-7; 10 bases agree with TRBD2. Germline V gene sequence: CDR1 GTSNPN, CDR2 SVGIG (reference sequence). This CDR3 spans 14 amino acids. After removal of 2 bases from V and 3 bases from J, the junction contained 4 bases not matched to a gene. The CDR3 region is CAWSWSSGSYEQYF. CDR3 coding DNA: TGTGCCTGGAGTTGGTCTAGCGGGAGCTACGAGCAGTACTTC.

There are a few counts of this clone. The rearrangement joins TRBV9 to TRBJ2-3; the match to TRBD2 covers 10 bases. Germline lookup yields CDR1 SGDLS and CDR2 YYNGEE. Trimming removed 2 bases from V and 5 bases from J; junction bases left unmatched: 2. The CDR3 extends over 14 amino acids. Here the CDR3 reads CASSVLAGVDTQYF. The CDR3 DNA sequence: TGTGCCAGCAGCGTCCTAGCGGGGGTAGATACGCAGTATTTT.

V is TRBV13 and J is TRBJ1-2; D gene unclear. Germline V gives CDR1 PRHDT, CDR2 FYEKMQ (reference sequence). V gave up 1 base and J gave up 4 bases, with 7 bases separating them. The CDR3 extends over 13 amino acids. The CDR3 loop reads CASSLESGYGYTF. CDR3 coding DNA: TGTGCCAGCAGCTTAGAGTCCGGCTATGGCTACACCTTC. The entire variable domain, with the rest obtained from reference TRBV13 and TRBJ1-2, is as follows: AAGVIQSPRHLIKEKRETATLKCYPIPRHDTVYWYQQGPGQDPQFLISFYEKMQSDKGSIPDRFSAQQFSDYHSELNMSSLELGDSALYFCASSLESGYGYTFGSGTRLTVV.

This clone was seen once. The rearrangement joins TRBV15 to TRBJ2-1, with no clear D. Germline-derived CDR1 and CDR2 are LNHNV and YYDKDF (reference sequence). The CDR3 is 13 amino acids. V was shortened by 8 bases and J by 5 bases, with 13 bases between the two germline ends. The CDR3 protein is CATVGPLHNEQFF. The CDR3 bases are TGTGCCACCGTCGGGCCCCTCCACAATGAGCAGTTCTTC.

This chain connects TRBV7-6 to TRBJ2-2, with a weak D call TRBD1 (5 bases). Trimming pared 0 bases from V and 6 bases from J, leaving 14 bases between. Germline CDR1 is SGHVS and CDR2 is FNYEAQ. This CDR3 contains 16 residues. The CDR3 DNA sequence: TGTGCCAGCAGCTTAGCCAGGGTGGTTGTGGCCGGGGAGCTGTTTTTT. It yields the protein CASSLARVVVAGELFF.

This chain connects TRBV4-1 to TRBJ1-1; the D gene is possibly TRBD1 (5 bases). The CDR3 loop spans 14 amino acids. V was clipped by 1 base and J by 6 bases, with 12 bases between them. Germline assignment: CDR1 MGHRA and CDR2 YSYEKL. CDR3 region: CASSQGQTGAEAFF. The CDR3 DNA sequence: TGCGCCAGCAGCCAAGGACAGACGGGCGCTGAAGCTTTCTTT.